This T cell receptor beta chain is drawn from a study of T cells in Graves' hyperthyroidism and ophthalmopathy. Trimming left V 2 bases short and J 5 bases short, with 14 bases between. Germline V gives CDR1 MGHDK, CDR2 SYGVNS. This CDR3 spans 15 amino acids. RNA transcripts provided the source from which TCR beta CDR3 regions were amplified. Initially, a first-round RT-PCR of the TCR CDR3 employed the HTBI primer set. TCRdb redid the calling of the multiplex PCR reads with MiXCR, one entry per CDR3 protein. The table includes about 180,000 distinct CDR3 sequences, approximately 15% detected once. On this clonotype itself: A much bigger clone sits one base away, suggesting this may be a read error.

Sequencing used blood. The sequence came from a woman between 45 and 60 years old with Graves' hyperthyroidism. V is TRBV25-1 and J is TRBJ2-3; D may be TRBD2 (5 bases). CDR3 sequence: CASSERAGRQDTQYF. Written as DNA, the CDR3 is TGTGCCAGCAGTGAACGGGCGGGCCGCCAAGATACGCAGTATTTT. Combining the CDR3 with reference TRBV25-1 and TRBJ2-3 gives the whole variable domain EADIYQTPRYLVIGTGKKITLECSQTMGHDKMYWYQQDPGMELHLIHYSYGVNSTEKGDLSSESTVSRIRTEHFPLTLESARPSHTSQYLCASSERAGRQDTQYFGPGTRLTVL.